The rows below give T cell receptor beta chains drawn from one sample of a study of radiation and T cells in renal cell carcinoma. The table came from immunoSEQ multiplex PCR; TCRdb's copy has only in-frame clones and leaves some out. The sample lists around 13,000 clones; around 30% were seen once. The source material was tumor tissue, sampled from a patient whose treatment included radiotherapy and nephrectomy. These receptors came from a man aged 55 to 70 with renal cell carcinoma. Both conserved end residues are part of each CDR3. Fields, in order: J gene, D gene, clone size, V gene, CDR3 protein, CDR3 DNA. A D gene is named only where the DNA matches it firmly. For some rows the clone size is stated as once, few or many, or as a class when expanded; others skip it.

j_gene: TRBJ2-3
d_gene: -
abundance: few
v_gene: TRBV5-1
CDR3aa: CASSLQDGTDTQYF
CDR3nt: TGCGCCAGCAGCTTACAGGACGGCACAGATACGCAGTATTTT

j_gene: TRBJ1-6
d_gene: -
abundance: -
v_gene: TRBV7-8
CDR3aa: CASSLDGYNSPLHF
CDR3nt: TGTGCCAGCAGCCTGGACGGATATAATTCACCCCTCCACTTT

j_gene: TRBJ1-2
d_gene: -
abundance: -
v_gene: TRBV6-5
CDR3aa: CASSYFGYGGGYTF
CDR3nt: TGTGCCAGCAGTTACTTCGGATATGGGGGTGGCTACACCTTC

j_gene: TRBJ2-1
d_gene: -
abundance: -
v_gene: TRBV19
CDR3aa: CASSQSYNEQFF
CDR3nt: TGTGCCAGTAGTCAATCCTACAATGAGCAGTTCTTC

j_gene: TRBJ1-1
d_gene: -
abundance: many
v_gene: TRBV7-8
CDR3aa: CASSLGSRVGTEAFF
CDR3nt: TGTGCCAGCAGCTTAGGATCGAGGGTCGGCACTGAAGCTTTCTTT

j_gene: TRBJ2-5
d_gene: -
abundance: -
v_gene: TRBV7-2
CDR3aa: CASSLGAIQETQYF
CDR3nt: TGTGCCAGCAGCTTAGGAGCGATCCAGGAGACCCAGTACTTC

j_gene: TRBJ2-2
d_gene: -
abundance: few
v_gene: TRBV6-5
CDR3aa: CASSTGRHTGELFF
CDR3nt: TGTGCCAGTTCGACAGGGAGGCACACCGGGGAGCTGTTTTTT

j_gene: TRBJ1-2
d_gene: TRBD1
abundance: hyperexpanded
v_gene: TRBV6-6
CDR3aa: CASSSLPEGADGYTF
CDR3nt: TGTGCCAGCAGTTCCCTCCCCGAGGGGGCTGATGGCTACACCTTC

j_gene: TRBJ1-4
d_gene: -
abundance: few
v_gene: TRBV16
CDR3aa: CASSQGGEKLFF
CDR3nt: TGTGCCAGCAGCCAAGGAGGTGAAAAACTGTTTTTT

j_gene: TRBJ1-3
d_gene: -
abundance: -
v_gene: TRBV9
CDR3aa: CASSVGGTASSGNTIYF
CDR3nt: TGTGCCAGCAGCGTAGGAGGGACCGCGAGCTCTGGAAACACCATATATTTT

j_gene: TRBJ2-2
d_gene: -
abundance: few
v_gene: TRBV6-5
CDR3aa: CASRRLMNTGELFF
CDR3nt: TGTGCCAGCAGGAGACTTATGAACACCGGGGAGCTGTTTTTT

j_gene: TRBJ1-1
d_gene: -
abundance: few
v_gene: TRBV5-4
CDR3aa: CASFSENTEAFF
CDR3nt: TGTGCCAGCTTTTCAGAGAACACTGAAGCTTTCTTT

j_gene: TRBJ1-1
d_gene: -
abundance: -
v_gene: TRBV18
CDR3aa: CASSPTWSGSNTEAFF
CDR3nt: TGTGCCAGCTCACCTACGTGGTCGGGATCTAACACTGAAGCTTTCTTT

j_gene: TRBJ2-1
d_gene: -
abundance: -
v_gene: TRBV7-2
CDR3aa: CASTSRLLGNEQFF
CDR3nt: TGTGCCAGCACCTCTAGGCTGTTGGGCAATGAGCAGTTCTTC

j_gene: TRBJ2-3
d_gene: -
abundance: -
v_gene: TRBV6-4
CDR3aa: CASSEIPTDTQYF
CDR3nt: TGTGCCAGCAGTGAGATTCCCACAGATACGCAGTATTTT

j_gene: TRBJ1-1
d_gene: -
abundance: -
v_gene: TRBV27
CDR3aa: CASSLSGADTEAFF
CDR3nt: TGTGCCAGCAGTTTATCTGGGGCGGACACTGAAGCTTTCTTT

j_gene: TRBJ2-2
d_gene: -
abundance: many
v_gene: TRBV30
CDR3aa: CAWSNRAGGELFF
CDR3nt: TGTGCCTGGAGTAATAGGGCAGGCGGGGAGCTGTTTTTT

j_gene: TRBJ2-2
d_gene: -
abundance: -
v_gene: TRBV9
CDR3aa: CASSVGADTGELFF
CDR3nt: TGTGCCAGCAGCGTAGGGGCAGACACCGGGGAGCTGTTTTTT

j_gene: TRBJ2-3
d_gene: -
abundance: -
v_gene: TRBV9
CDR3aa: CASSVESHTDTQYF
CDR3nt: TGTGCCAGCAGCGTAGAGTCGCACACAGATACGCAGTATTTT

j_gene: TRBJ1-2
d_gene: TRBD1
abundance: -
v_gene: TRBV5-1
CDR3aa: CASSLGQGIYGYTF
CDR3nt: TGCGCCAGCAGCTTGGGACAGGGGATCTATGGCTACACCTTC

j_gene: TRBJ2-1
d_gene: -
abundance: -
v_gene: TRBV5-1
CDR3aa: CASSIPRVSYNEQFF
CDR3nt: TGCGCCAGCAGCATCCCTAGAGTCTCCTACAATGAGCAGTTCTTC

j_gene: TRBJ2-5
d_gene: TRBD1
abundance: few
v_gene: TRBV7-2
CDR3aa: CATAGQGGKETQYF
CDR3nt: TGTGCCACCGCGGGACAGGGAGGCAAAGAGACCCAGTACTTC

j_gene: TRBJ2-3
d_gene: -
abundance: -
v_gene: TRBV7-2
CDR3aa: CASTNYLETDTQYF
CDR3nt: TGTGCCAGCACCAATTACTTAGAGACAGATACGCAGTATTTT

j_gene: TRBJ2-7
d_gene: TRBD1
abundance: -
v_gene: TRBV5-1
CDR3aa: CASSLGGTGGMYEQYF
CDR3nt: TGCGCCAGCAGCTTGGGCGGGACAGGGGGAATGTACGAGCAGTACTTC

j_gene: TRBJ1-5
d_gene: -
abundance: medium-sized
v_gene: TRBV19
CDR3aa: CASSGQINQPQHF
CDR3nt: TGTGCCAGTAGCGGACAAATTAATCAGCCCCAGCATTTT

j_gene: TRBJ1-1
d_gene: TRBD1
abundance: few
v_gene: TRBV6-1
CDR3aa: CASSEYAGGTEAFF
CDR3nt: TGTGCCAGCAGTGAATATGCAGGGGGCACTGAAGCTTTCTTT

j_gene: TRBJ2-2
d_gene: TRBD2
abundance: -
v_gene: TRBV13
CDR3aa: CASSPWTSGRRELFF
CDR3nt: TGTGCCAGCAGCCCCTGGACTAGCGGGAGACGGGAGCTGTTTTTT

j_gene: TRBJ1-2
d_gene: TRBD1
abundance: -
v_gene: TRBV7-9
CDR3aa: CASSSTSRDRNYGYTF
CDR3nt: TGTGCCAGCAGTTCGACGAGCCGGGACAGGAACTATGGCTACACCTTC

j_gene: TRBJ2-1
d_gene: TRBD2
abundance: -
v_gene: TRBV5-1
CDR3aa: CASSLYRGGEDEQFF
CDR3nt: TGCGCCAGCAGCTTGTACCGGGGGGGTGAAGATGAGCAGTTCTTC

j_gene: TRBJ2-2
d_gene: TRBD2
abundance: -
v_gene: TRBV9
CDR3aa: CASSVGASGRIGELFF
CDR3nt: TGTGCCAGCAGCGTAGGGGCTAGCGGGAGAATCGGGGAGCTGTTTTTT

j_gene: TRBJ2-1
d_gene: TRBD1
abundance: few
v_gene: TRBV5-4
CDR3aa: CASIPGTGNHNEQFF
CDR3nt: TGTGCCAGCATCCCGGGGACAGGGAATCACAATGAGCAGTTCTTC

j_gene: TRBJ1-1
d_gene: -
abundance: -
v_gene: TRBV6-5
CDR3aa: CASSYLGSEAFF
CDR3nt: TGTGCCAGCAGTTACTTAGGCTCTGAAGCTTTCTTT

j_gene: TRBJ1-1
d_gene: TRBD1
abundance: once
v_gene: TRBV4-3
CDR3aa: CASSIMTGTEAFF
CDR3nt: TGCGCCAGCAGCATCATGACAGGGACTGAAGCTTTCTTT

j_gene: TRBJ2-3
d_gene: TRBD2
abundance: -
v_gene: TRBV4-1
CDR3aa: CASSQLGLVSDTQYF
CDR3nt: TGCGCCAGCAGCCAACTGGGACTAGTATCAGATACGCAGTATTTT

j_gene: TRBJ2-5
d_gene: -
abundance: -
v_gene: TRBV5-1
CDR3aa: CASSPRALSGAVSSETQYF
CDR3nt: TGCGCCAGCAGCCCCCGGGCCCTAAGCGGAGCCGTATCCTCGGAGACCCAGTACTTC

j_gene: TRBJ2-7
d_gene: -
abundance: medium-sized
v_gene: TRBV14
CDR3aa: CASSQAYGTAYSYEQYF
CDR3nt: TGTGCCAGCAGCCAAGCTTACGGGACGGCTTACTCCTACGAGCAGTACTTC

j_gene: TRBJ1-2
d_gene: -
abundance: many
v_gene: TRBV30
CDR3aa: CAWRDGYTF
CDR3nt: TGTGCCTGGAGGGACGGCTACACCTTC

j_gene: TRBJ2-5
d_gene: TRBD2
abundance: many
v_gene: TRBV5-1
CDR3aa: CASSIGTSGSGTQYF
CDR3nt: TGCGCCAGCAGCATCGGGACTAGCGGGAGTGGGACCCAGTACTTC

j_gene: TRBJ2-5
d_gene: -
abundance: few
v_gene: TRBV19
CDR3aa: CASTSPGETQYF
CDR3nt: TGTGCCAGTACCTCCCCCGGAGAGACCCAGTACTTC

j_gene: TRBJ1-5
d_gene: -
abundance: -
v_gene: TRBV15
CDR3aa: CATSRERYSNQPQHF
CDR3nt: TGTGCCACCAGCAGAGAACGGTATAGCAATCAGCCCCAGCATTTT

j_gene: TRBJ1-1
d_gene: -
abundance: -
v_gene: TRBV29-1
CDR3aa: CSGGSGNTEAFF
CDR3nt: TGCAGCGGTGGCAGCGGGAACACTGAAGCTTTCTTT

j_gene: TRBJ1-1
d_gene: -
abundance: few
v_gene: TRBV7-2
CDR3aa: CASRPTVNTEAFF
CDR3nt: TGTGCCAGCAGACCAACGGTGAACACTGAAGCTTTCTTT

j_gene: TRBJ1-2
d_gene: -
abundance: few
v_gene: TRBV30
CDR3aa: CAWRAGGVERYTF
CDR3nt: TGTGCCTGGAGAGCGGGGGGGGTCGAACGCTACACCTTC

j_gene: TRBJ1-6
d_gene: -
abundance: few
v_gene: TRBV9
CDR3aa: CASSVEGVMGSPLHF
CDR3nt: TGTGCCAGCAGCGTAGAGGGGGTAATGGGTTCACCCCTCCACTTT

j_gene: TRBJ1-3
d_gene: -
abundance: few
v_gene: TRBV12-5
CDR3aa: CASGSGDPGNTIYF
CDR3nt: TGTGCTAGTGGTTCTGGGGATCCTGGAAACACCATATATTTT

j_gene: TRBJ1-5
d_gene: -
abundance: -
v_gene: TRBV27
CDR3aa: CASSGPGQPQHF
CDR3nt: TGTGCCAGCAGTGGTCCGGGACAGCCCCAGCATTTT

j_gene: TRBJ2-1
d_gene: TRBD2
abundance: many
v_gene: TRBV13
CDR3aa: CASSSQRESYEQFF
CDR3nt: TGTGCCAGCAGCTCCCAGCGGGAGTCCTATGAGCAGTTCTTC

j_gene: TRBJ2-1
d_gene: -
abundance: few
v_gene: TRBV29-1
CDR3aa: CSGGGRAAGNEQFF
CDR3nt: TGCAGCGGAGGCGGCAGGGCAGCGGGCAATGAGCAGTTCTTC

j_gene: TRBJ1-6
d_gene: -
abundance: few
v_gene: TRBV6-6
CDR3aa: CASSPRDGVGSPLHF
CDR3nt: TGTGCCAGCAGTCCCCGGGATGGTGTAGGTTCACCCCTCCACTTT

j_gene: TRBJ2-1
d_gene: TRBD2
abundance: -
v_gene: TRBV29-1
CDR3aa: CSVVGAGGWDNEQFF
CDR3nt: TGCAGCGTTGTTGGAGCGGGAGGGTGGGACAATGAGCAGTTCTTC

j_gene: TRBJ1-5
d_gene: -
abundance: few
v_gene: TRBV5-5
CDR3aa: CASSRLGSNQPQHF
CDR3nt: TGTGCCAGCAGTCGCTTGGGTAGCAATCAGCCCCAGCATTTT

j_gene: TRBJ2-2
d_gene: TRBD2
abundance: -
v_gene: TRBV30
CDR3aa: CAWTAWAGGPGELFF
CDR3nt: TGTGCCTGGACGGCATGGGCGGGAGGGCCCGGGGAGCTGTTTTTT

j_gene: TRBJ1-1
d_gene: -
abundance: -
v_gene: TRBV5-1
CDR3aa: CASSLGLYGTEAFF
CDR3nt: TGCGCCAGCAGCTTGGGCCTATACGGCACTGAAGCTTTCTTT

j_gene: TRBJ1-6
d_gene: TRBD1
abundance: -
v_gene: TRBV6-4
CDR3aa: CARESTGANSPLHF
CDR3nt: TGTGCCAGGGAATCGACAGGGGCTAATTCACCCCTCCACTTT

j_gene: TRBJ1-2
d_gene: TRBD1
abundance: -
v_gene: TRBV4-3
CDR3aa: CASSQARAGGGGYTF
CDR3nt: TGCGCCAGCAGCCAAGCTCGGGCAGGGGGCGGTGGCTACACCTTC

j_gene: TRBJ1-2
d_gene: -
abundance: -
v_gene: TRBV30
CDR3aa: CAWSKGRTNYGYTF
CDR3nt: TGTGCCTGGAGTAAGGGCAGGACAAACTATGGCTACACCTTC

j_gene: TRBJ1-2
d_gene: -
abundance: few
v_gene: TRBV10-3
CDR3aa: CAIRREGAGGYTF
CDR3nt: TGTGCCATCCGTAGAGAAGGGGCGGGTGGCTACACCTTC